The present T cell receptor (beta chain) was sequenced within a study of blood T cell repertoires in COVID-19. For the study at large: Acute and convalescent COVID-19 samples came from the United States, Italy and Spain.

Seattle-derived patients entered the study during active infection and were followed longitudinally. The CDR3 loop spans 19 amino acids. Germline CDR1 is SGHVS and CDR2 is FQNEAQ. The germline V and J ends were trimmed by 5 bases and 0 bases, with 23 bases remaining between them. Sequencing was performed with immunoSEQ multiplex PCR; in TCRdb, only in-frame clones are kept and a portion is missing. The table has some 370,000 clones, about 87% seen once. Input material: peripheral blood. The rearrangement uses TRBV7-8 and TRBJ2-1, with a possible D match to TRBD2 (6 bases). The receptor was derived from a woman under 40 with COVID-19, enrolled during active disease. As DNA, the CDR3 is TGTGCCAGCAGCCTTAGATATGCCCGGGACTGGCTCTCCTACAATGAGCAGTTCTTC. It translates to CASSLRYARDWLSYNEQFF.